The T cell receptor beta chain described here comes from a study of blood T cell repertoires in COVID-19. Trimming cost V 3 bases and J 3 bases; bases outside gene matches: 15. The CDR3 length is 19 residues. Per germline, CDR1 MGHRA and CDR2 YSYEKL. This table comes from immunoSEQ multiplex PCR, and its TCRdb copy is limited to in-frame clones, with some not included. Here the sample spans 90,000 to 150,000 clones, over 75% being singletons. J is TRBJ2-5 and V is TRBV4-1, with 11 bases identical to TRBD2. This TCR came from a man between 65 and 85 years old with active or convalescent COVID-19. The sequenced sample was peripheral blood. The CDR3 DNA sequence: TGCGCCAGCAGCCATTGGGTACTAGCGGGAGCTGGCCCTAAAGAGACCCAGTACTTC. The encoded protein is CASSHWVLAGAGPKETQYF.